The 12 T cell receptor beta chains below come from one sample, sequenced in a study of graft-versus-host responses after intestinal transplantation. This table comes from immunoSEQ multiplex PCR, and its TCRdb copy is limited to in-frame clones, with some not included. The sample includes 84,000 or so clones, around 84% of them seen just once. Their recognized antigens are unknown. Sequenced material: unstimulated CD4+ T cells sorted from spleen or lymph node cells, taken before intestinal transplant. The receptors originated from a human donor who received an intestinal transplant.

The rearrangement links TRBV6-1 to TRBJ1-5; D not certain. In germline, CDR1 is MNHNS, CDR2 SASEGT. CDR3 length equals 15 residues. Trimming pared 3 bases from V and 3 bases from J, leaving 12 bases between. As DNA, the CDR3 is TGTGCCAGCAGTGAGTCGGGGAGTCACAATCAGCCCCAGCATTTT. This translates into CASSESGSHNQPQHF.

The chain combines TRBV27 with TRBJ2-1; 8 bases are shared with TRBD1. V shed 7 bases and J 6 bases; nucleotides not matched to a gene: 11. Germline V gives CDR1 MNHEY, CDR2 SMNVEV (reference sequence). This CDR3 is 15 amino acids long. CDR3 nucleotide sequence: TGTGCCAGCACGGGCGTTCGGACAGGGTTCAATGAGCAGTTCTTC. This encodes CASTGVRTGFNEQFF.

This clone was counted a few times. This chain links TRBV7-6 with TRBJ2-3; perhaps TRBD2 as D (5 bases). Germline assignment: CDR1 SGHVS and CDR2 FNYEAQ. The CDR3 is 14 amino acids. V shed 1 base and J shed 2 bases, with 7 bases lying between them. The CDR3 is CASSLGLPTDTQYF. CDR3 in DNA: TGTGCCAGCAGCTTAGGACTACCCACAGATACGCAGTATTTT.

This clone counts as medium-sized. The chain has TRBV10-3 and TRBJ2-7, with 9 bases identical to TRBD1. The CDR3 loop spans 14 amino acids. Per germline, CDR1 ENHRY and CDR2 SYGVKD. With V trimmed by 5 bases and J by 7 bases, 9 bases remained unmatched. CDR3 in amino acids: CAISPGQGDREQYF. The DNA of the CDR3 is TGTGCCATCAGTCCGGGACAGGGAGACAGAGAGCAGTACTTC.

The table lists this clone with a few counts. The rearrangement links TRBV6-5 to TRBJ1-4; the D gene is possibly TRBD1 (5 bases). Trimming removed 8 bases from V and 7 bases from J, with 17 bases in between. The CDR3 loop spans 14 amino acids. Germline V gene data show CDR1 as MNHEY and CDR2 as SVGAGI. In DNA form, the CDR3 reads TGTGCCAGCGGGGCAAGCAGCGTAGCTGAAAAACTGTTTTTT. Its protein product is CASGASSVAEKLFF.

V gene TRBV6-4 combines with J gene TRBJ2-3, with 8 nucleotides matching TRBD1. Germline CDR1 MRHNA, CDR2 SNTAGT. CDR3 size: 15 residues. The ends lost 4 bases at V and 0 bases at J; junction bases unmatched: 3. Here the CDR3 DNA reads TGTGCCAGCAGTGCAGGGGGCGGGAGCACAGATACGCAGTATTTT. It yields the protein CASSAGGGSTDTQYF.

This sequence joins TRBV28 and TRBJ2-1; TRBD1 matches at 9 bases. The CDR3 is 15 residues long. The germline V gene encodes CDR1 MDHEN and CDR2 SYDVKM. Trimming cost V 6 bases and J 4 bases; bases outside gene matches: 7. CDR3 region: CASRVGQGGYNEQFF. The CDR3 nucleotides are TGTGCCAGCAGGGTGGGACAGGGAGGATACAATGAGCAGTTCTTC.

This clone was detected only a few times. The chain employs TRBV29-1 and TRBJ1-1; TRBD1 is a possible D gene (6 bases). Germline CDR1 is SQVTM and CDR2 is ANQGSEA. The CDR3 spans 12 residues. V lost 3 bases, J lost 1 base, and 6 bases lay in between. CDR3 sequence: CSVDRGNTEAFF. CDR3 DNA sequence: TGCAGCGTTGACAGGGGGAACACTGAAGCTTTCTTT.

The chain joins TRBV2 to TRBJ2-2; maybe TRBD1 (6 bases). Germline V gene sequence: CDR1 SNHLY, CDR2 FYNNEI. This CDR3 comprises 15 residues. The ends were cut back, 6 bases at V and 5 bases at J, with 16 bases in the middle. DNA of the CDR3: TGTGCCAGCAGGGCAGGGGATCACGGGACCGGGGAGCTGTTTTTT. It is translated as CASRAGDHGTGELFF.

The rearrangement joins TRBV6-5 to TRBJ1-5; TRBD1 is a possible D gene (5 bases). V lost 6 bases to trimming and J lost 3 bases, with 12 bases between them. CDR1 is MNHEY, CDR2 SVGAGI, per germline. This CDR3 is 14 amino acids long. The CDR3 sequence is CASSLDSFNQPQHF. DNA for the CDR3: TGTGCCAGCAGCCTTGACAGTTTCAATCAGCCCCAGCATTTT.

This rearrangement joins TRBV9 to TRBJ2-1, with 7 bases matching TRBD2. Looked up from germline, CDR1 is SGDLS and CDR2 is YYNGEE. V shed 0 bases, J shed 9 bases, and the junction held 15 bases outside the gene matches. The CDR3 loop spans 17 amino acids. DNA of the CDR3: TGTGCCAGCAGCGTAGGTCGGCGGACTAGGTTACTCGGTGAGCAGTTCTTC. Its translation: CASSVGRRTRLLGEQFF.

The chain couples TRBV5-8 to TRBJ2-3; no firm D call. The CDR3 loop spans 14 amino acids. Germline CDR1 SGHTS, CDR2 YDEGEE. V gave up 2 bases and J gave up 7 bases, with 14 bases separating them. DNA for the CDR3: TGTGCCAGCAGCTTCCTCCCCAGCGCCTATACGCAGTATTTT. Translation gives CASSFLPSAYTQYF.